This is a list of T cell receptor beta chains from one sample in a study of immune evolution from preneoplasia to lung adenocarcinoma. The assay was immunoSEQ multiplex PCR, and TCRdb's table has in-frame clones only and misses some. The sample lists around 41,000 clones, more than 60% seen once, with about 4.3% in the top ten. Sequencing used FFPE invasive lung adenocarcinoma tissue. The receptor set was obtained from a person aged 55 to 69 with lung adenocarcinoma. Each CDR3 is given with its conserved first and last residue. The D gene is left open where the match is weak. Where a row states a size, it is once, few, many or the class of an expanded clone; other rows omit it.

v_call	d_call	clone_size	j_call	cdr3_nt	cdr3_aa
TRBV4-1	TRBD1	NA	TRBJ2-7	TGCGCCAGCAGACAAGACAGGGCAATGTACGAGCAGTACTTC	CASRQDRAMYEQYF
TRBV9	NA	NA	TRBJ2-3	TGTGCCAGCAGCGTAGGCCGCGAGAGCCCCACAGATACGCAGTATTTT	CASSVGRESPTDTQYF
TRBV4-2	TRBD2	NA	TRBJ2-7	TGTGCCAGCAGCCATCCCAGCGGGAGTTCCTACGAGCAGTACTTC	CASSHPSGSSYEQYF
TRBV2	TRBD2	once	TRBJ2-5	TGTGCCAGCAGTGGCCCCACCCCGGGGACTAGCGGGAGGGCGGAGGAGACCCAGTACTTC	CASSGPTPGTSGRAEETQYF
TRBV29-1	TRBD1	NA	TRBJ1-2	TGCAGCGCTGGACAGGGGTATGACGGCTATGGCTACACCTTC	CSAGQGYDGYGYTF
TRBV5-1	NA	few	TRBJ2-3	TGCGCCAGCGCCAATCTTGTGAGCACAGATACGCAGTATTTT	CASANLVSTDTQYF
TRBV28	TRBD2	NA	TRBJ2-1	TGTGCCAGCACCAGTCCTAGCGGGAGGGCCTGGTTCTTC	CASTSPSGRAWFF
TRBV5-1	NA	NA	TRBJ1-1	TGCGCCAGCAGTTCAGGGGCTCTTGGTACTGAAGCTTTCTTT	CASSSGALGTEAFF
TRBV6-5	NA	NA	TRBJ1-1	TGTGCCAGCAGTACCCTGGGGGGAGGCACTGAAGCTTTCTTT	CASSTLGGGTEAFF
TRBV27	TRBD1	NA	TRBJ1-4	TGTGCCAGCAGTTTTAGGACAGGGGGCGCAGCGGTTGAAAAACTGTTTTTT	CASSFRTGGAAVEKLFF
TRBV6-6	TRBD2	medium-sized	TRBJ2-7	TGTGCCAGCAGTTATAGCGGGAGGCAGGAGCAGTACTTC	CASSYSGRQEQYF
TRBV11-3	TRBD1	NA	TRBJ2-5	TGTGCCAGCAGCTTAGGACAGGGTGGAGAGACCCAGTACTTC	CASSLGQGGETQYF
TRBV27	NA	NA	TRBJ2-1	TGTGCCAGCACCTTATATCGGACGGGAGCCGGGAAGAATGAGCAGTTCTTC	CASTLYRTGAGKNEQFF